What follows is one T cell receptor beta chain and its context. This CDR3 has 13 residues. J was trimmed by 8 bases and V by 5 bases; bases with no gene match: 9. Germline CDR1 PRHDT, CDR2 FYEKMQ (reference sequence). The data belong to a study of tumor T cells in aggressive B-cell lymphoma. Generated by immunoSEQ multiplex PCR, the TCRdb table keeps only in-frame clones and is missing some. The repertoire includes about 5,000 clones, about 84% of them detected once, and 4% to 6% sits in the top ten. The receptor comes from an adult with diffuse large B cell lymphoma. Material: tumor tissue. This sequence joins TRBV13 and TRBJ2-7; TRBD1 agrees at 7 bases. The chain's CDR3 is CASSGDRVRQQYF. In DNA form, the CDR3 reads TGTGCCAGCAGCGGTGACAGGGTCAGGCAGCAGTACTTC.